The present T cell receptor (beta chain) was sequenced within a study of blood T cell repertoires in COVID-19. The CDR3 sequence is 14 residues long. V was clipped by 3 bases and J by 6 bases, with 13 bases between them. Germline lookup yields CDR1 MNHEY and CDR2 SVGAGI. This clone occurred a few times. Repertoires were generated with immunoSEQ multiplex PCR, while TCRdb's copy carries only in-frame clones and drops some. This table holds hundreds of thousands of clones, roughly 85% found once. The sequenced material came from PBMCs or T cells enriched from blood (not recorded which). The clonotype originates from a middle-aged man who had been exposed to COVID-19. The chain employs TRBV6-5 and TRBJ2-3; D is possibly TRBD2 (5 bases). The CDR3 nucleotides are TGTGCCAGCAGTTATGGGTTAGCGAGGGATACGCAGTATTTT. Its protein is CASSYGLARDTQYF.